These 18 T cell receptor beta chains share one sample of origin, sequenced in a study of cytomegalovirus exposure and HLA in healthy donors. The PCR made use of 60 Vbeta and 13 Jbeta primers. Assay: immunoSEQ multiplex PCR; the TCRdb copy retains only in-frame clones and omits some. The sample totals about 130,000 clones. Specimen: PBMCs. These receptors came from a woman aged 40 to 49 in good health and CMV-seropositive.

This chain links TRBV5-1 with TRBJ1-1; 7 bases align to TRBD1. There are 16 residues in the CDR3. The ends lost 4 bases at V and 5 bases at J; junction bases unmatched: 14. Germline-derived CDR1 and CDR2 are SGHRS and YFSETQ. The CDR3 DNA follows: TGCGCCAGCAGCATTGGGACTCGACAGGGAGGTACTGAAGCTTTCTTT. Amino acid sequence: CASSIGTRQGGTEAFF.

The rearrangement joins TRBV7-2 to TRBJ2-5; a weak D match, TRBD1 (7 bases). The germline gives CDR1 SGHTA, CDR2 FQGNSA. The CDR3 contains 15 residues. Trimming stripped 4 bases from V and 3 bases from J, with 15 bases between. CDR3 coding DNA: TGTGCCAGCAGCTCCGTAAGCAGGGGGGAAGAGACCCAGTACTTC. Translating gives CASSSVSRGEETQYF.

This chain connects TRBV14 to TRBJ2-1; 10 nucleotides align to TRBD2. The junction had 5 bases not matched to a gene; V was cut back by 6 bases and J by 3 bases. Germline CDR1 reads SGHDN; CDR2 reads FVKESK. The CDR3 runs 15 residues. The CDR3 DNA is TGTGCCAGCAGTAGAGCGGGAGGGATCTACAATGAGCAGTTCTTC. This translates into CASSRAGGIYNEQFF.

The rearrangement uses TRBV6-5 and TRBJ2-5; TRBD2 matches at 12 bases. The CDR3 consists of 13 residues. Losses at the gene ends were 10 bases for V and 5 bases for J; bases not matched to a gene: 5. The germline V gene has CDR1 MNHEY and CDR2 SVGAGI. The CDR3 DNA is TGTGCCACCAGACTAGCGGGAGAGGAGACCCAGTACTTC. This translates into CATRLAGEETQYF.

For this clone: One end of the junction varies from germline; a read error may be responsible. This rearrangement joins TRBV6-6 to TRBJ1-4; D gene ambiguous. This CDR3 comprises 12 residues. Germline V gene data show CDR1 as MNHNY and CDR2 as SVGAGI (reference sequence). The CDR3 nucleotides read TGTGCCAGCACTTACGCGGATGAAAAACTGTTTTTT. Translating gives CASTYADEKLFF.

The chain is built from TRBV5-1 and TRBJ1-2, with 8 bases aligning to TRBD1. The CDR3 contains 14 residues. The germline V gene has CDR1 SGHRS and CDR2 YFSETQ. Trimming removed 2 bases from V and 7 bases from J; junction bases left unmatched: 7. The CDR3 DNA follows: TGCGCCAGCAGCTTAGGACAGGGCGGTAGTGGCTACACCTTC. Its translation is CASSLGQGGSGYTF.

The chain recombines TRBV28 with TRBJ2-7, with TRBD1 as a possible D gene (6 bases). This CDR3 is built from 14 residues. Germline lookup yields CDR1 MDHEN and CDR2 SYDVKM. Trimming cost V 7 bases and J 2 bases, with 15 bases left between them. The CDR3 nucleotides read TGTGCCAGCATTAAGGACAGCTTTACCTACGAGCAGTACTTC. Protein sequence: CASIKDSFTYEQYF.

The V call is TRBV4-3, the J call TRBJ2-1, with 13 bases matching TRBD2. The CDR3 length is 17 residues. Looked up from germline, CDR1 is LGHNA and CDR2 is YSLEER. V lost 0 bases and J lost 9; bases outside the gene matches: 8. CDR3 bases: TGCGCCAGCAGCCAAGAGGGGACTAGCGGGATAATGGGTGAGCAGTTCTTC. Residues: CASSQEGTSGIMGEQFF.

This chain connects TRBV6-5 to TRBJ1-2, with 7 bases identical to TRBD1. Germline assignment: CDR1 MNHEY and CDR2 SVGAGI. J was trimmed by 5 bases and V by 9 bases; bases with no gene match: 12. This CDR3 has 14 residues. The DNA for the CDR3 is TGTGCCAGTTCGCGCGCGACAGGGCCTTATGGCTACACCTTC. Its protein product is CASSRATGPYGYTF.

The J gene is TRBJ2-1, the V gene TRBV29-1, with 11 bases lining up with TRBD2. V dropped 7 bases and J dropped 4; count of bases not matched to a gene: 3. The CDR3 contains 13 residues. Germline V gene lookup returns CDR1 SQVTM and CDR2 ANQGSEA. The CDR3 DNA reads TGCAGCGCAACTAGCGGGGGTTACAATGAGCAGTTCTTC. It is translated as CSATSGGYNEQFF.

This chain links TRBV4-1 with TRBJ1-2; 7 bases line up with TRBD1. The CDR3 covers 15 residues. V gave up 2 bases and J gave up 3 bases; unmatched junction bases: 6. Germline CDR1 and CDR2: MGHRA and YSYEKL. CDR3 loop: CASSQNRDSYYGYTF. The CDR3, as DNA: TGCGCCAGCAGCCAAAACAGGGACAGCTACTATGGCTACACCTTC.

The chain recombines TRBV5-8 with TRBJ2-3; 7 nucleotides match TRBD1. The CDR3 has 14 residues. From germline, CDR1 is SGHTS and CDR2 YDEGEE. V gave up 2 bases and J gave up 3 bases; unmatched junction bases: 3. The DNA for the CDR3 is TGTGCCAGCAGCTTTGGGACAGAAACAGATACGCAGTATTTT. Protein product: CASSFGTETDTQYF.

The chain uses TRBV5-5 and TRBJ1-2, with TRBD1 as a possible D gene (5 bases). CDR1 SGHKS and CDR2 YYEKEE come from the germline V gene (reference sequence). This CDR3 contains 14 residues. V gave up 1 base and J gave up 3 bases, with 10 bases separating them. This CDR3 reads CASSLTGRDYGYTF. CDR3 DNA sequence: TGTGCCAGCAGCTTGACAGGAAGGGACTATGGCTACACCTTC.

The chain employs TRBV11-1 and TRBJ2-2, with 7 bases aligning to TRBD2. V trimming: 5 bases; J trimming: 2 bases; junction bases outside the gene matches: 8. The V gene's germline CDR1 is SGHAT and CDR2 FQDESV (reference sequence). This CDR3 is built from 16 residues. This CDR3 is CASSPREGLNTGELFF. CDR3 DNA sequence: TGTGCCAGCAGCCCGAGGGAGGGACTTAACACCGGGGAGCTGTTTTTT. Full variable domain (missing parts from reference TRBV11-1 and TRBJ2-2): EAEVAQSPRYKITEKSQAVAFWCDPISGHATLYWYRQILGQGPELLVQFQDESVVDDSQLPKDRFSAERLKGVDSTLKIQPAELGDSAMYLCASSPREGLNTGELFFGEGSRLTVL.

The chain employs TRBV2 and TRBJ2-7; D might be TRBD1 (5 bases). Trimming pared 11 bases from V and 0 bases from J, leaving 11 bases between. Germline values: CDR1 SNHLY, CDR2 FYNNEI. The CDR3 has 12 amino acids. The CDR3 DNA reads as TGTGCCGCAGACAGAGGCTCCTACGAGCAGTACTTC. Protein product: CAADRGSYEQYF.

About this clone itself: This specimen includes other DNA sequences encoding the same CDR3. The chain joins TRBV7-8 to TRBJ1-5; perhaps TRBD1 as D (5 bases). The CDR3 spans 14 residues. CDR1 and CDR2 from the germline V gene are SGHVS and FQNEAQ. Trimming removed 5 bases at V and 3 bases at J, with 11 bases between. CDR3 nucleotides: TGTGCCAGCAGCATACAAGGGGCCAATCAGCCCCAGCATTTT. This encodes CASSIQGANQPQHF.

V usage is TRBV29-1 and J usage is TRBJ2-1; D is uncertain. V lost 3 bases and J lost 7, with 7 bases in between. Germline lookup yields CDR1 SQVTM and CDR2 ANQGSEA. CDR3 length equals 11 residues. The CDR3 DNA follows: TGCAGCGTTGAGCCGGAGAATGAGCAGTTCTTC. Translation: CSVEPENEQFF.

V and J are TRBV11-2 and TRBJ2-1, with D perhaps matching TRBD2 (6 bases). CDR1 is SGHAT and CDR2 is FQNNGV in the germline V gene. Between the trimmed V and J ends, which lost 3 bases and 9 bases, there was a span of 9 bases. The CDR3 is made up of 12 amino acids. This CDR3 is CASSLGRSEQFF. In nucleotides, the CDR3 is TGTGCCAGCAGCTTGGGGAGGAGTGAGCAGTTCTTC.